The TCR beta chain described here comes from a study of blood T cell repertoires in COVID-19. Original processing methods: Scientists estimated how many nucleated cells there were by amplifying reference gene primers. Generated by immunoSEQ multiplex PCR, the TCRdb table keeps only in-frame clones and is missing some. V, J and clone size reflect that table, while D and trimming were determined from the DNA. The table lists over 250,000 clones, about 90% of them singletons, with about 9.4% in the top ten. In Seattle, patients joined the study during active infection and were tracked longitudinally. The CDR3 totals 16 residues. Trimming removed 0 bases from V and 2 bases from J; junction bases left unmatched: 2. Per the germline V gene, CDR1 is SGHRS and CDR2 is YFSETQ.

The source material was peripheral blood. The chain carries TRBV5-1 and TRBJ1-3, with 10 bases aligning to TRBD1. The TCR sequence derives from a woman aged 70-85 years with COVID-19, enrolled during active disease. The DNA for the CDR3 is TGCGCCAGCAGCTTGGCCGGACAGGGGGCTGGAAACACCATATATTTT. Translated, it gives CASSLAGQGAGNTIYF.